This T cell receptor beta chain was obtained from a study of T cell responses to AZD1222 COVID-19 vaccine. Some clones are missing from TCRdb's copy, which holds only in-frame ones; the method was immunoSEQ multiplex PCR. Of approximately 130,000 clones in the sample, 80% to 90% were seen once. The study, taken as a whole, reports: AZD1222 recipients seropositive at baseline numbered only 5 or 6. Receipt of two AZD1222 doses was followed by a rise in Spike-specific TCR breadth and depth.

CDR3 length: 13 residues. V dropped 7 bases and J dropped 7; count of bases not matched to a gene: 5. In germline, CDR1 is KGHDR, CDR2 SFDVKD. As to this clone: Antigen unknown.

This chain links TRBV24-1 with TRBJ2-2; 7 bases align to TRBD2. The TCR was taken from an adult who received the AZD1222 COVID-19 vaccine. Sequences were derived from peripheral blood, sampled 28 days after the second AZD1222 dose. CDR3 sequence: CATSETSYGELFF. CDR3 bases: TGTGCCACCAGCGAGACTAGCTACGGGGAGCTGTTTTTT.